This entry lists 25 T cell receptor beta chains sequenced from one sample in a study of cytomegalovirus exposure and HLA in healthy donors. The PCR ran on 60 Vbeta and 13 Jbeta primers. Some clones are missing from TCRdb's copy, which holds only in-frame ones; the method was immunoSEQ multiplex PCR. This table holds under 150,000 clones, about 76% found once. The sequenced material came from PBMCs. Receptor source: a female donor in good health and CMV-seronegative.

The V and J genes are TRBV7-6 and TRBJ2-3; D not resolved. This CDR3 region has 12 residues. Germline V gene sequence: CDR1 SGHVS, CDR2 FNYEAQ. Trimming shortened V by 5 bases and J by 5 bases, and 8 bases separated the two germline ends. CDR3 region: CASSPRVDTQYF. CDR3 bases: TGTGCCAGCAGCCCTCGTGTAGATACGCAGTATTTT.

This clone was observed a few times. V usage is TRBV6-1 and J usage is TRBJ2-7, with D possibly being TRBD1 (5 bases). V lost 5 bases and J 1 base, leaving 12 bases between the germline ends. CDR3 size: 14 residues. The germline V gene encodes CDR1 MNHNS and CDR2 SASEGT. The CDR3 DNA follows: TGTGCCAGCAGTCGACAGCCGACGTCCTACGAGCAGTACTTC. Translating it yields CASSRQPTSYEQYF.

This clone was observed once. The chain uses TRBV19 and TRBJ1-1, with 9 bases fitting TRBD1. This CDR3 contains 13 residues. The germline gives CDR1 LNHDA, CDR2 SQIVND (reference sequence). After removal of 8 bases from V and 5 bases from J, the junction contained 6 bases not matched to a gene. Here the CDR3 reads CASGPDRGTEAFF. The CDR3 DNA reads TGTGCCAGTGGGCCGGACAGGGGAACTGAAGCTTTCTTT.

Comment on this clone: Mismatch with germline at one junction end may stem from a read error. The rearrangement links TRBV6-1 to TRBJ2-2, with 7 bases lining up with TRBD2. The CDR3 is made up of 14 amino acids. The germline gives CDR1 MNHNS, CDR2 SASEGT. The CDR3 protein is CASRNTLATGGLFF. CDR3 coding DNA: TGTGCCAGCAGAAACACACTAGCGACCGGGGGGCTGTTTTTT.

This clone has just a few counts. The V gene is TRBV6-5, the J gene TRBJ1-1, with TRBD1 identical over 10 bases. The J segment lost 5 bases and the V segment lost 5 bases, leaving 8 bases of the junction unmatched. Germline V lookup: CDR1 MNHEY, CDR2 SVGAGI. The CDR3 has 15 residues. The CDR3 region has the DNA TGTGCCAGCAGTCCAGGGACAGGGGACGGAACTGAAGCTTTCTTT. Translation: CASSPGTGDGTEAFF.

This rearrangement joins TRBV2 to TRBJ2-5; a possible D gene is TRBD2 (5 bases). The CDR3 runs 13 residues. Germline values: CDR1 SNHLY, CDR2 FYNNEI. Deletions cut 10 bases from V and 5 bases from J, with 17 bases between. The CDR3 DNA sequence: TGTGCCACCCTTCGGGGTGTCGGGGAGACCCAGTACTTC. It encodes CATLRGVGETQYF.

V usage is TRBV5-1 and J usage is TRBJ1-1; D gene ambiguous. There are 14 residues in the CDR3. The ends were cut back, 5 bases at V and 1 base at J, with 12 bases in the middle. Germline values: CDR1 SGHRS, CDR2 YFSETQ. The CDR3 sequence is CASRLTTSNTEAFF. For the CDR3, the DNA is TGCGCCAGCAGACTGACGACATCGAACACTGAAGCTTTCTTT.

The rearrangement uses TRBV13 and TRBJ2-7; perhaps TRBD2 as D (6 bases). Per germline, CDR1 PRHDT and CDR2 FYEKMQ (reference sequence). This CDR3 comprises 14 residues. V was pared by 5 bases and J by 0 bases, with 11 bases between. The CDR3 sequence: CASSPGGTSYEQYF. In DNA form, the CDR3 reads TGTGCCAGCAGCCCTGGAGGGACCTCCTACGAGCAGTACTTC.

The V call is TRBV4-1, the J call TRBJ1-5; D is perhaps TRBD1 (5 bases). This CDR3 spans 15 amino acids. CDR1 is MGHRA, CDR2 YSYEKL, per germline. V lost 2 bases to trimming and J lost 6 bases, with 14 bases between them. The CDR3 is CASSQTTRGGQPQHF. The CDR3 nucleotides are TGCGCCAGCAGCCAAACCACGCGGGGGGGTCAGCCCCAGCATTTT.

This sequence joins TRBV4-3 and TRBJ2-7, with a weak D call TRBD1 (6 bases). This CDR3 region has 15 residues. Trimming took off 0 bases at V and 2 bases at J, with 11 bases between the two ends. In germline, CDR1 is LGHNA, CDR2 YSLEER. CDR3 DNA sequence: TGCGCCAGCAGCCAAGATCACGGACAGCCCTACGAGCAGTACTTC. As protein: CASSQDHGQPYEQYF.

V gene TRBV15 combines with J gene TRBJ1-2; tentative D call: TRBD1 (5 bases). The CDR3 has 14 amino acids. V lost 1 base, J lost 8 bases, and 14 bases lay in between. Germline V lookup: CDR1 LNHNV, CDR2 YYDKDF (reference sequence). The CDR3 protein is CATSRGDGQGGYTF. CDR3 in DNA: TGTGCCACCAGCAGAGGTGACGGCCAGGGAGGCTACACCTTC.

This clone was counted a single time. DNA for the CDR3: TGTGCCAGCAGCGTAGCAGGGGGTCAGCCCCAGCATTTT. Amino acids: CASSVAGGQPQHF. V is TRBV9 and J is TRBJ1-5; 7 bases are shared with TRBD1. Unmatched junction bases numbered 0, after V lost 0 bases and J lost 6 bases. Per germline, CDR1 SGDLS and CDR2 YYNGEE. This CDR3 is built from 13 residues.

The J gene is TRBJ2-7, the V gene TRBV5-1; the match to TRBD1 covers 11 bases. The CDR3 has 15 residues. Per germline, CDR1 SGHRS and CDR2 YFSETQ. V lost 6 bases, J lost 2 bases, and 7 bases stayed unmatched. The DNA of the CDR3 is TGCGCCAGCAACCTGGAGGGACAGGGGGCCTACGAGCAGTACTTC. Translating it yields CASNLEGQGAYEQYF.

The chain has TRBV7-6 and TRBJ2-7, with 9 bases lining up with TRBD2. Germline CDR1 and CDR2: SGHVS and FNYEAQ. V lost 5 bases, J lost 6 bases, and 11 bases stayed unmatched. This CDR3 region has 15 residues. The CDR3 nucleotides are TGTGCCAGCAGCGTCGGGCGACTAGCGGTAGGCGAGCAGTACTTC. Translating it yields CASSVGRLAVGEQYF.

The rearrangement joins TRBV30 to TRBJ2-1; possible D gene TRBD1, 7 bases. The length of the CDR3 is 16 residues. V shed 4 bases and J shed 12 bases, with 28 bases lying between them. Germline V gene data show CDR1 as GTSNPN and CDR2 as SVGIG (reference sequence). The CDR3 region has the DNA TGTGCCTGGACAGGGGGGATTGGCGCGGGGCCACAAGGGCAGTTCTTC. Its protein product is CAWTGGIGAGPQGQFF.

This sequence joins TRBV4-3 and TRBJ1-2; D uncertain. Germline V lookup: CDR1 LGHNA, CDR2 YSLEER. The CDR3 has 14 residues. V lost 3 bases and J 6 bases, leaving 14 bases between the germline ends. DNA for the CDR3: TGCGCCAGCAGCCATCAGGAGGGAGGCCATGGCTACACCTTC. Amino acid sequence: CASSHQEGGHGYTF.

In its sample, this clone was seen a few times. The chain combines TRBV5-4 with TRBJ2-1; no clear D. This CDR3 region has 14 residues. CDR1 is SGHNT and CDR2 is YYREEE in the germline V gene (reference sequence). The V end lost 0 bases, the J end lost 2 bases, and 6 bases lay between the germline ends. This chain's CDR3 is CASSLDGTYNEQFF. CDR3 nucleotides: TGTGCCAGCAGCTTGGACGGTACCTACAATGAGCAGTTCTTC.

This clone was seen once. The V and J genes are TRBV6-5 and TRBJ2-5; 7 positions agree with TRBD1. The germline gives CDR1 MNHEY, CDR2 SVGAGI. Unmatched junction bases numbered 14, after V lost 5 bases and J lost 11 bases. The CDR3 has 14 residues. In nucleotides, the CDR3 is TGTGCCAGCAGTAGCACAGGGGCTCTTGGTGAGCAGTACTTC. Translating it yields CASSSTGALGEQYF.

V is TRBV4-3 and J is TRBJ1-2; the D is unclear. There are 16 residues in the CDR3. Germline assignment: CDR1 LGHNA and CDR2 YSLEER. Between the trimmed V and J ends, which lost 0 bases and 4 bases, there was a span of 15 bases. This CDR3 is CASSQEPQDPFYGYTF. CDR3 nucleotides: TGCGCCAGCAGCCAAGAGCCGCAGGATCCTTTCTATGGCTACACCTTC.

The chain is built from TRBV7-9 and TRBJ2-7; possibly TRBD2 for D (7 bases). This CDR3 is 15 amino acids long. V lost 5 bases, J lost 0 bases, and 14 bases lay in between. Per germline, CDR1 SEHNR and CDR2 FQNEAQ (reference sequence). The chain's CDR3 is CASSGAGARSYEQYF. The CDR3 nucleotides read TGTGCCAGCAGCGGCGCGGGGGCACGCTCCTACGAGCAGTACTTC.

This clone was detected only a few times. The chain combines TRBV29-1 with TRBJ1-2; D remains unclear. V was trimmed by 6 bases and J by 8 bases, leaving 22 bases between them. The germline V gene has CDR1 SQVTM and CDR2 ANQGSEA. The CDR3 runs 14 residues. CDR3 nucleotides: TGCAGCGTCGAATTTGCACCTTCTCGGTACGGCTACACCTTC. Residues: CSVEFAPSRYGYTF.

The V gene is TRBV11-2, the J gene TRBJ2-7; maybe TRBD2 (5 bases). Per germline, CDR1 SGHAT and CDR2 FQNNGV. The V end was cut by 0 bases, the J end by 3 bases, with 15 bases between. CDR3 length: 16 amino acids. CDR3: CASSLDTRGLSYEQYF. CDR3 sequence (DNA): TGTGCCAGCAGCTTAGATACACGGGGTCTCAGCTACGAGCAGTACTTC.

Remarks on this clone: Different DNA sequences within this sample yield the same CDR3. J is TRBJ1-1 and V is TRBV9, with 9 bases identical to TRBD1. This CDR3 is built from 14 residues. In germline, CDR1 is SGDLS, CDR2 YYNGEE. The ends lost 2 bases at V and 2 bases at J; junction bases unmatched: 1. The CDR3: CASSVGQGNTEAFF. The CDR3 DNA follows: TGTGCCAGCAGCGTGGGACAGGGAAACACTGAAGCTTTCTTT.

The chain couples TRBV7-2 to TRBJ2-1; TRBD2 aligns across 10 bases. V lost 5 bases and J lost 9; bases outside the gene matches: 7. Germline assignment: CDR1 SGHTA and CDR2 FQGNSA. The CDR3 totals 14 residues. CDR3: CASSRTSGNTEQFF. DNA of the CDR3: TGTGCCAGCAGCCGCACTAGCGGGAACACTGAGCAGTTCTTC. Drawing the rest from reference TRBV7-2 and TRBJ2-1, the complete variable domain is GAGVSQSPSNKVTEKGKDVELRCDPISGHTALYWYRQSLGQGLEFLIYFQGNSAPDKSGLPSDRFSAERTGGSVSTLTIQRTQQEDSAVYLCASSRTSGNTEQFFGPGTRLTVL.

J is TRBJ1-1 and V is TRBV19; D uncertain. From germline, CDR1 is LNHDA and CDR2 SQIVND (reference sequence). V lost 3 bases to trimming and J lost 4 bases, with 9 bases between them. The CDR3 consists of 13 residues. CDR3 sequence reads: CASSMRIGTEAFF. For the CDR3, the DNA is TGTGCCAGTAGTATGCGGATAGGCACTGAAGCTTTCTTT.